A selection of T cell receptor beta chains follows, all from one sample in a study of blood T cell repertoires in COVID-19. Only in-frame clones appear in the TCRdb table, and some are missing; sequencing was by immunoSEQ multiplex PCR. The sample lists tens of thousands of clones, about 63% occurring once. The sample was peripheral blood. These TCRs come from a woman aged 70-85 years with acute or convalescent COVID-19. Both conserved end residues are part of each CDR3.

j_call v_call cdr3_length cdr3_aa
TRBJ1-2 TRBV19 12 CASSLSGDGYTF
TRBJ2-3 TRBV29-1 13 CSVFVTSTDTQYF
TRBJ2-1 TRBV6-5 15 CASHHRASGSDEQFF
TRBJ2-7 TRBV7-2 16 CASSRGQGRFSYEQYF
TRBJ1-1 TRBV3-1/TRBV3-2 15 CASSPFTPGDTEAFF
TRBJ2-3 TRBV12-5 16 CASAKTGGKVTDTQYF
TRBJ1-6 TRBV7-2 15 CASSRVTGSNSPLHF
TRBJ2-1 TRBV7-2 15 CASSPWAGDKYEQFF
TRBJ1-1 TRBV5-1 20 CASNLFPDPQGAGMNTEAFF
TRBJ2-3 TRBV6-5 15 CASSRTGISTDTQYF
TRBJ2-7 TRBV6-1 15 CASSESQGRIYEQYF
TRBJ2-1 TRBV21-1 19 CASSKGGTSGSLRGDEQFF
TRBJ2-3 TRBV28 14 CASSLSQGTDTQYF
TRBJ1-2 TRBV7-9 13 CASSSRGPYGYTF
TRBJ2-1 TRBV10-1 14 CASSESGVGNEQFF
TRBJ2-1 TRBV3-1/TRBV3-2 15 CASSYTGGPYNEQFF
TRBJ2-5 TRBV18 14 CASSPSQGGETQYF
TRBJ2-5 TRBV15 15 CATSTPGGYQETQYF
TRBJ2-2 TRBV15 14 CATSREQGSGELFF
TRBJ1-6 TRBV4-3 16 CASSQDWGQGNSPLHF
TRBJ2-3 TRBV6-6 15 CASRYGTSDTDTQYF
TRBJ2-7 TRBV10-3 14 CAISERDRTYEQYF
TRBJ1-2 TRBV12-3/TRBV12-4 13 CASSEGQPYGYTF
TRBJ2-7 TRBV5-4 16 CASSLNPLEAAYEQYF
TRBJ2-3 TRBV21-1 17 CASSPQPLSPPGDTQYF
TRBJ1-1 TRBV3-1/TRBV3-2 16 CASSQGRDRGITEAFF
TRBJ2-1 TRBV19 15 CASSMSRTSTNEQFF
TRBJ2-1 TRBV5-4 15 CASSFSGTGWDEQFF
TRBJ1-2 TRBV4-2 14 CASSQETPSYGYTF
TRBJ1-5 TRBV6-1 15 CASSDPETLTEPQHF
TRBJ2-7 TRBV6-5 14 CASSYSAPGYEQYF
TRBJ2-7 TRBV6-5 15 CASSRSDRSSYEQYF
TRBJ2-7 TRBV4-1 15 CASSLGTGATNEQYF
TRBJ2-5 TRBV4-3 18 CASSQAFMTSGGVETQYF
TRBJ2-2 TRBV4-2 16 CASSQEVQGGRGELFF
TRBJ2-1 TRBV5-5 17 CASSGGQGLINYNEQFF
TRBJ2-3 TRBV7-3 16 CASSFGGRAGTDTQYF
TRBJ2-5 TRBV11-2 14 CASSLMGGQETQYF
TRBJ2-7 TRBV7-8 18 CASSLVRWTARTSYEQYF
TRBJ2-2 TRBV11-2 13 CASSLGESGELFF
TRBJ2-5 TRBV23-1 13 CASSSLGGETQYF
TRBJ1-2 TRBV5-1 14 CASKTGGEDHGYTF
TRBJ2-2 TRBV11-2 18 CASTFLGRQGKNTGELFF
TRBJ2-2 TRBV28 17 CASSSHRPGGAGGELFF
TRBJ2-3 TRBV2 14 CASNAGEYTDTQYF
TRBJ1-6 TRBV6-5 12 CASNQYNSPLHF